This T cell receptor (beta chain) was sequenced in a study of T cells after posttransplantation cyclophosphamide. Germline assignment: CDR1 LNHNV and CDR2 YYDKDF (reference sequence). Trimming stripped 0 bases from V and 6 bases from J, with 14 bases between. This CDR3 contains 15 residues. Sequencing was performed with immunoSEQ multiplex PCR; in TCRdb, only in-frame clones are kept and a portion is missing. The sample lists more than 50,000 clones, more than 70% seen once, with over 2.5% in the top ten. The receptor's source is a man aged 25 to 40 with a blood cancer, CMV-positive, and with a related stem cell donor. Sequencing was performed on PBMCs. This chain joins TRBV15 and TRBJ1-1; possible D gene TRBD1, 6 bases. In DNA form, the CDR3 reads TGTGCCACCAGCAGAGATATCCCCGGGACACCTGAAGCTTTCTTT. Its translation is CATSRDIPGTPEAFF. Full variable domain (missing parts from reference TRBV15 and TRBJ1-1): DAMVIQNPRYQVTQFGKPVTLSCSQTLNHNVMYWYQQKSSQAPKLLFHYYDKDFNNEADTPDNFQSRRPNTSFCFLDIRSPGLGDTAMYLCATSRDIPGTPEAFFGQGTRLTVV.